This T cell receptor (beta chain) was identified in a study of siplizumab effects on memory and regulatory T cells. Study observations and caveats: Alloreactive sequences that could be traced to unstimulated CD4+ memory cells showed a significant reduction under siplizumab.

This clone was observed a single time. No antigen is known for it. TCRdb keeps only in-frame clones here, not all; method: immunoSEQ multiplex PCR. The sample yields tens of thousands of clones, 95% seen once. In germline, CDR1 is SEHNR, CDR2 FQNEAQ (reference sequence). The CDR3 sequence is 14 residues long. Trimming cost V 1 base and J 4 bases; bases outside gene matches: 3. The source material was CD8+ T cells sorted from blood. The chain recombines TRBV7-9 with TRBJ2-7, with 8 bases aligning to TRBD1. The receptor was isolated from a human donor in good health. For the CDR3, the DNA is TGTGCCAGCAGCTTAGGGACAGGGTTTTACGAGCAGTACTTC. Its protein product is CASSLGTGFYEQYF.